The source of this T cell receptor beta chain is a study of beta chain features in type 1 diabetes (dated by TCRdb to 2016 to 2018). Context from the whole study: Mean age, gender distribution, total cell number and subset yield were not different between patients and healthy donors. A total of approximately 100,000,000 sorted cells were examined across all samples, and the number of cells per subset was strongly correlated with RNA yield. The study compared the TCRB repertoires of sorted circulating CD4+ T cell subsets in recently diagnosed type 1 diabetes patients with those in matched healthy donors. Naive and central memory subsets were obtained from all 30 or so donors, but regulatory and stem cell-like memory subsets were isolated from only 8 patients and roughly eight healthy donors. General study outcomes and caveats: Because cDNA was sequenced instead of genomic DNA, highly expressing activated cells could be over-represented, though the groups showed no difference in activation or CD3 levels. Naive, central memory and regulatory TCRB repertoires appeared more similar among patients than among healthy donors. A moderate but significant shortening of TCRB CDR3 length was observed in type 1 diabetes patients in all four CD4+ subsets. PCR may preferentially amplify shorter templates, but because patient and control samples were amplified and corrected together, any resulting skew would affect both groups equally. Fewer insertions and more nucleotide deletions at VDJ recombination sites were observed in patients with type 1 diabetes, implying thymic rearrangement abnormalities. HLA sub-analyses involved small numbers of individuals, so any influence of HLA type on TCRB rearrangement remained unresolved.

The entire isolated RNA was reverse transcribed using the High Capacity cDNA Reverse Transcription Kit, and thus expressed TCRB transcripts were sequenced. Deep immunoSEQ sequencing was applied to naive, central memory and regulatory T cell samples, giving an average of around 3.4 million total reads per sample. Sorted cells were lysed in RLT buffer, and RNA was extracted using DNase-treated RNeasy Micro or Mini kits according to cell number. To prevent cross-contamination, each cell subset was processed individually, whereas patient and healthy donor samples were processed jointly. The immunoSEQ multiplex PCR was used to amplify TCRB sequences from cDNA, generating 87-bp fragments that spanned the CDR3 region. Sequencing of the amplicons was done on the Illumina HiSeq platform. The paper's data handling went like this. Synthetic template baselines were used to correct PCR bias computationally, reads within Hamming distance 2 were collapsed together, and singletons that could not be merged were discarded. Reads were aligned against IMGT so that V, D and J genes, CDR3 length and insertions or deletions at six rearrangement sites could be assigned. Clonotype counts were normalized to sorted cell number within each subset before computing true diversity and Gini coefficients with the tcR R package. The overlap coefficient, calculated on TCRB nucleotide sequences, was used to quantify repertoire sharing. Out-of-frame TCRB sequences from naive cells were analyzed as a proxy for the pre-selection repertoire. In its TCRdb copy, this immuneACCESS table keeps in-frame sequences only and misses some clones. Where compared with another copy, unresolved V genes explain less than half of these, and the others have no known cause. V, J and clone size derive from that table, while D and trimming were established from the DNA sequence. A total of some 290,000 clones appear in this sample, roughly an eighth of them only once. In total, the top ten clones hold 0.017% of the sample.

This clone turned up a few times. Its antigen has not been determined. No base qualities exist here, and no much larger clone lies one base off it. The germline V gene encodes CDR1 SGHRS and CDR2 YFSETQ. The junction shows trimming of 4 bases on V and 4 bases on J, plus 17 bases between the germline ends. Including the terminal cysteine and phenylalanine, the CDR3 comprises 16 residues. CDR3 DNA only is kept here, 48 bases in frame from base 1. Each donor gave one peripheral blood draw, averaging roughly 120 mL, which was collected into heparinised tubes. Naive, central memory, regulatory and stem cell-like memory CD4+ T cells were sorted on a BD FACSAria II using a panel including CD45RO, CCR7, CD25, CD127, CD95 and CD27. A purity above 95% was achieved for all sorted populations. PBMCs were isolated immediately by Lymphoprep density gradient centrifugation and stained directly without culture. Samples were stained and sorted in pairs, with one healthy donor and one patient per experiment, so that batch effects were minimized.

The rearrangement joined TRBV5-1 to TRBJ2-2; the best D guess is TRBD1, with 6 bases matching. The TCR comes from a man aged 30-40 years with type 1 diabetes. The sample consisted of naive CD4+ T cells from blood. In light of the paper, this sample's cell subset or site label describes: true naive CD4+ T cells. The CDR3 amino acid sequence is: CASSPDSLRTTGELFF. In nucleotide form, the sequence is TGCGCCAGCAGCCCGGACAGCCTTCGGACCACCGGGGAGCTGTTTTTT.